Following are 21 T cell receptor beta chains from one sample sequenced in a study of T cell repertoires in cytomegalovirus infection. TCRdb re-called the reads through MiXCR, storing one row per CDR3 protein. The repertoire holds approximately 290,000 distinct CDR3 sequences, with roughly 25% as singletons. Sequencing input: PBMCs. These receptors were obtained from a human donor in good health (CMV status not recorded). Some clones in this sample may be carry-over from other donors' samples.

The chain recombines TRBV6-2 or TRBV6-3 with TRBJ1-5; possible D gene TRBD1, 5 bases. With 6 bases removed from V and 0 bases from J, the gap between germline ends came to 12 bases. The CDR3 runs 15 residues. The V gene's germline CDR1 is MNHEY and CDR2 SVGEGT. CDR3 DNA sequence: TGTGCCAGCAGAGGGATAGGGGCTAGCAATCAGCCCCAGCATTTT. Translation gives CASRGIGASNQPQHF.

The chain carries TRBV14 and TRBJ2-3, with TRBD2 matching over 7 bases. The ends lost 2 bases at V and 12 bases at J; junction bases unmatched: 11. CDR3 length equals 14 residues. Germline CDR1 and CDR2: SGHDN and FVKESK. DNA for the CDR3: TGTGCCAGCAGCCAACTGACTAGCCGAACTCCACAGTATTTT. Translation gives CASSQLTSRTPQYF.

Ten or more counts support this clonotype. This chain uses TRBV7-2 with TRBJ2-3; D possibly corresponds to TRBD1 (6 bases). CDR3 length: 14 amino acids. CDR1 and CDR2 (germline): SGHTA, FQGNSA. Trimming removed 4 bases at V and 5 bases at J, with 13 bases between. The CDR3 sequence is CASSSYRAGDTQYF. The DNA for the CDR3 is TGTGCCAGCAGCTCGTACAGGGCTGGAGATACGCAGTATTTT. The whole variable domain, remainder taken from reference TRBV7-2 and TRBJ2-3, is GAGVSQSPSNKVTEKGKDVELRCDPISGHTALYWYRQSLGQGLEFLIYFQGNSAPDKSGLPSDRFSAERTGGSVSTLTIQRTQQEDSAVYLCASSSYRAGDTQYFGPGTRLTVL.

The gene calls are TRBV28 and TRBJ2-6, with 9 bases aligning to TRBD2. Trimming cost V 6 bases and J 0 bases; bases outside gene matches: 6. Looked up from germline, CDR1 is MDHEN and CDR2 is SYDVKM. The length of the CDR3 is 17 residues. This CDR3 reads CASRAGTSLSGANVLTF. In DNA, the CDR3 is TGTGCCAGCAGAGCCGGGACTAGCCTCTCTGGGGCCAACGTCCTGACTTTC.

This chain connects TRBV7-6 to TRBJ2-3, with D possibly matching TRBD2 (5 bases). Germline assignment: CDR1 SGHVS and CDR2 FNYEAQ. V was shortened by 8 bases and J by 0 bases, with 12 bases between the two germline ends. The CDR3 covers 14 residues. The CDR3, as DNA: TGTGCCAGCGTTCTAACGGGGAGCACAGATACGCAGTATTTT. Translated: CASVLTGSTDTQYF.

This clonotype was observed many times. The chain combines TRBV7-9 with TRBJ1-1, with a weak D call TRBD1 (5 bases). The germline V and J ends were trimmed by 5 bases and 6 bases, with 7 bases remaining between them. This CDR3 contains 11 residues. Germline loops: CDR1 SEHNR, CDR2 FQNEAQ (reference sequence). Written as DNA, the CDR3 is TGTGCCAGCAGCCCGGGGCCTGAAGCTTTCTTT. Translated, it gives CASSPGPEAFF.

In its sample, this clonotype was seen a few times. The chain employs TRBV12-3 or TRBV12-4 and TRBJ1-1; D perhaps matches TRBD1 (5 bases). The V end lost 3 bases, the J end lost 7 bases, and 12 bases lay between the germline ends. The CDR3 extends over 13 amino acids. The CDR3 loop is CASSLAGRGEAFF. The CDR3 DNA reads as TGTGCCAGCAGTTTGGCAGGGCGGGGTGAAGCTTTCTTT.

V gene TRBV5-1 combines with J gene TRBJ2-3; no definite D call. The V end was cut by 3 bases, the J end by 2 bases, with 10 bases between. CDR1 and CDR2 (germline): SGHRS, YFSETQ. There are 14 residues in the CDR3. CDR3 amino acids: CASSSPRVTDTQYF. In DNA, the CDR3 is TGCGCCAGCAGCTCGCCTAGGGTCACAGATACGCAGTATTTT.

The rearrangement links TRBV5-6 to TRBJ2-3, with unresolved D. From germline, CDR1 is SGHDT and CDR2 YYEEEE. The CDR3 totals 16 residues. Trimming stripped 4 bases from V and 2 bases from J, with 17 bases between. The CDR3 loop reads CASSGTTRTNTDTQYF. DNA for the CDR3: TGTGCCAGCAGCGGTACGACGAGGACGAACACAGATACGCAGTATTTT.

This clonotype was detected many times. This rearrangement joins TRBV20-1 to TRBJ1-1; no firm D call. This CDR3 is 16 amino acids long. The V and J ends lost 0 bases and 4 bases respectively, with 18 bases between them. Looked up from germline, CDR1 is DFQATT and CDR2 is SNEGSKA (reference sequence). The CDR3 DNA sequence: TGCAGTGCTAGAGATTCGGTTTCCCGGGTACGCACTGAAGCTTTCTTT. As protein: CSARDSVSRVRTEAFF.

V and J are TRBV28 and TRBJ2-1; D call uncertain. The CDR3 is 12 amino acids. With 1 base removed from V and 6 bases from J, the gap between germline ends came to 4 bases. The germline V gene has CDR1 MDHEN and CDR2 SYDVKM. This chain's CDR3 is CASSLFTNEQFF. The CDR3 nucleotides read TGTGCCAGCAGTTTATTTACCAATGAGCAGTTCTTC.

This clonotype has more than one count but fewer than ten. This chain links TRBV20-1 with TRBJ2-3; TRBD2 might be the D (6 bases). The V end lost 6 bases, the J end lost 4 bases, and 14 bases lay between the germline ends. CDR1 is DFQATT, CDR2 SNEGSKA, per germline (reference sequence). The CDR3 has 13 amino acids. The CDR3 is CSAVAERADTQYF. The CDR3 region has the DNA TGCAGTGCAGTAGCGGAGAGGGCAGATACGCAGTATTTT.

The CDR3 DNA follows: TGTGCCAGCAGCTCCGTCCGGGCGACCTACAATGAGCAGTTCTTC. Protein sequence: CASSSVRATYNEQFF. This sequence joins TRBV7-2 and TRBJ2-1; D is unclear. This CDR3 spans 15 amino acids. Germline V gene lookup returns CDR1 SGHTA and CDR2 FQGNSA. V lost 4 bases and J lost 2, with 12 bases in between.

This clonotype has a count of ten or more. This chain links TRBV7-2 with TRBJ2-7; TRBD1 is a possible D gene (6 bases). V was trimmed by 4 bases and J by 3 bases, leaving 10 bases between them. There are 13 residues in the CDR3. In germline, CDR1 is SGHTA, CDR2 FQGNSA. The CDR3 is CASSWEQGYEQYF. The CDR3 region has the DNA TGTGCCAGCAGCTGGGAACAGGGCTACGAGCAGTACTTC.

The chain is built from TRBV18 and TRBJ1-5; D gene ambiguous. The CDR3 runs 13 residues. Looked up from germline, CDR1 is KGHSH and CDR2 is LQKENI. The ends were cut back, 3 bases at V and 9 bases at J, with 12 bases in the middle. The CDR3 sequence is CASSPEERTPQHF. In DNA form, the CDR3 reads TGTGCCAGCTCACCCGAGGAGCGCACGCCCCAGCATTTT.

This clonotype has just a few counts. The chain is built from TRBV28 and TRBJ2-7; 11 bases map to TRBD2. CDR1 and CDR2 (germline): MDHEN, SYDVKM. The CDR3 has 14 residues. Germline trimming cut 6 bases from V and 3 bases from J; bases unmatched to any gene: 4. The CDR3 sequence is CASRGLADLYEQYF. The CDR3 DNA reads as TGTGCCAGCAGGGGACTAGCGGATCTCTACGAGCAGTACTTC.

In this sample, this clonotype turned up many times. The chain joins TRBV7-2 to TRBJ2-1; 7 bases map to TRBD2. The V segment lost 4 bases and the J segment 9 bases; nucleotides outside the gene matches: 0. Germline V gene data show CDR1 as SGHTA and CDR2 as FQGNSA. This CDR3 is 11 amino acids long. The CDR3 loop reads CASSSGGEQFF. CDR3 sequence (DNA): TGTGCCAGCAGCTCGGGGGGTGAGCAGTTCTTC.

Here the CDR3 reads CASSSSRWDTQYF. CDR3 sequence (DNA): TGTGCCAGCAGCTCCTCCCGGTGGGATACGCAGTATTTT. The rearrangement uses TRBV11-2 and TRBJ2-3; D is unclear. Germline-derived CDR1 and CDR2 are SGHAT and FQNNGV. V was trimmed by 4 bases and J by 6 bases, leaving 11 bases between them. The CDR3 length is 13 residues. Variable domain in full (rest from reference TRBV11-2 and TRBJ2-3): EAGVAQSPRYKIIEKRQSVAFWCNPISGHATLYWYQQILGQGPKLLIQFQNNGVVDDSQLPKDRFSAERLKGVDSTLKIQPAKLEDSAVYLCASSSSRWDTQYFGPGTRLTVL.

The table lists this clonotype with many counts. CDR3 sequence (DNA): TGTGCCAGCAGTCCGCAAAGACAGGGCTTGGGTTCCGGGGAGCTGTTTTTT. Protein sequence: CASSPQRQGLGSGELFF. The chain combines TRBV27 with TRBJ2-2; TRBD1 matches 7 bases. The CDR3 spans 17 residues. Germline values: CDR1 MNHEY, CDR2 SMNVEV (reference sequence). The ends lost 5 bases at V and 6 bases at J; junction bases unmatched: 15.

This clonotype was observed many times. The V and J genes are TRBV11-2 and TRBJ2-3; the match to TRBD2 covers 7 bases. CDR1 and CDR2 from the germline V gene are SGHAT and FQNNGV. The CDR3 covers 13 residues. The V and J ends lost 5 bases and 7 bases, in that order; junction bases with no gene match: 6. The CDR3 nucleotides read TGTGCCAGCAGCGGGGGGGTGATGCATACGCAGTATTTT. Its protein product is CASSGGVMHTQYF.

The chain uses TRBV20-1 and TRBJ2-2; possibly TRBD2 for D (6 bases). The CDR3 runs to 17 residues. CDR1 and CDR2 (germline): DFQATT, SNEGSKA (reference sequence). V was clipped by 0 bases and J by 2 bases, with 16 bases between them. The CDR3 reads CSARDLMGLQNTGELFF. Written as DNA, the CDR3 is TGCAGTGCTAGAGATCTTATGGGACTCCAAAACACCGGGGAGCTGTTTTTT.